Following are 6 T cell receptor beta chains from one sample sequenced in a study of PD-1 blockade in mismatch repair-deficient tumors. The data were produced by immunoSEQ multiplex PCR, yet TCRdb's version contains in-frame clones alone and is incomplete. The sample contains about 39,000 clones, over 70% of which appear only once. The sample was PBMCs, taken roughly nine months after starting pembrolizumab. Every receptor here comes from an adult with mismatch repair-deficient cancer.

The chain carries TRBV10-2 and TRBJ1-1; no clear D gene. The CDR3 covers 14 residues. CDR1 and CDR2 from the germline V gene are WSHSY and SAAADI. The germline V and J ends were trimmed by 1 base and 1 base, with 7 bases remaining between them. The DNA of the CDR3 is TGCGCCAGCAGTGAGTTTGGCAGGAACACTGAAGCTTTCTTT. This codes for CASSEFGRNTEAFF.

Here the CDR3 DNA reads TGTGCCATCAGTGGCAGCGGGACTAGCGGGACCTACGAGCAGTACTTC. Translating gives CAISGSGTSGTYEQYF. The V gene is TRBV10-3, the J gene TRBJ2-7, with 13 bases fitting TRBD2. There are 16 residues in the CDR3. The V gene end was trimmed by 4 bases and the J gene end by 2 bases; junction bases not matched to a gene: 5. Germline CDR1 and CDR2: ENHRY and SYGVKD.

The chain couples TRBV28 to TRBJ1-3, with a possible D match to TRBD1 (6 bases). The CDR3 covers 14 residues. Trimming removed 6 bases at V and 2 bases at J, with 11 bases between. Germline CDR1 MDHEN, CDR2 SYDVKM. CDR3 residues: CASRSTGTGNTIYF. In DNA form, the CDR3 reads TGTGCCAGCAGGTCTACAGGGACTGGAAACACCATATATTTT.

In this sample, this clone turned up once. The CDR3: CASSSYRGEWSTEAFF. CDR3 sequence (DNA): TGTGCCAGCAGCTCCTACAGGGGGGAGTGGAGCACTGAAGCTTTCTTT. The chain has TRBV5-6 and TRBJ1-1; 8 bases align to TRBD1. The germline CDR1 and CDR2 sequences are SGHDT and YYEEEE. The J segment lost 4 bases and the V segment lost 3 bases, leaving 11 bases of the junction unmatched. CDR3 size: 16 residues. The full variable domain, in which reference TRBV5-6 and TRBJ1-1 provide the parts outside the CDR3, is DAGVTQSPTHLIKTRGQQVTLRCSPKSGHDTVSWYQQALGQGPQFIFQYYEEEERQRGNFPDRFSGHQFPNYSSELNVNALLLGDSALYLCASSSYRGEWSTEAFFGQGTRLTVV.

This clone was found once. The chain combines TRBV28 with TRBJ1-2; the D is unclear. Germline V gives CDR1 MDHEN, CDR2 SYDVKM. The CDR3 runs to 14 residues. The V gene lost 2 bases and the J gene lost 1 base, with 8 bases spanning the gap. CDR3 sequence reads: CASSLTANNYGYTF. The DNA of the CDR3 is TGTGCCAGCAGTTTAACCGCGAATAACTATGGCTACACCTTC.

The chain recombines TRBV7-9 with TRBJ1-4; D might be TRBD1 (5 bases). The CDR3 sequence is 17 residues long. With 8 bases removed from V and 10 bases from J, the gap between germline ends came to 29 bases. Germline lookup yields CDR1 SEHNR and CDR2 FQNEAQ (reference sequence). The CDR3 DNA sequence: TGTGCCAGCTTATCGTCAGGGTCGATAGGCCCCGGGGGAAAACTGTTTTTT. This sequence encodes CASLSSGSIGPGGKLFF. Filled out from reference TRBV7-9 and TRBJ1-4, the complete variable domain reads DTGVSQNPRHKITKRGQNVTFRCDPISEHNRLYWYRQTLGQGPEFLTYFQNEAQLEKSRLLSDRFSAERPKGSFSTLEIQRTEQGDSAMYLCASLSSGSIGPGGKLFFGSGTQLSVL.